The 3 T cell receptor beta chains presented below share a single source sample, sequenced in a study of blood T cell repertoires in COVID-19. Assay used: immunoSEQ multiplex PCR; TCRdb lists only in-frame clones, some missing. Here the sample spans roughly 150,000 clones, 70% to 80% being singletons. Sample: peripheral blood. Receptors originate from a man aged 55 to 70 who had recovered from COVID-19.

This clone was seen just once. This chain uses TRBV18 with TRBJ1-3, with D perhaps TRBD1 (5 bases). Per the germline V gene, CDR1 is KGHSH and CDR2 is LQKENI. Between the trimmed V and J ends, which lost 5 bases and 3 bases, there was a span of 14 bases. The CDR3 runs 15 residues. CDR3 bases: TGTGCCAGCTCAAAGATCGGACATCTTGGAAACACCATATATTTT. It translates to CASSKIGHLGNTIYF.

The V gene is TRBV6-2 or TRBV6-3, the J gene TRBJ2-1; 10 nucleotides match TRBD2. CDR1 MNHEY and CDR2 SVGEGT come from the germline V gene. Trimming at V came to 5 bases and at J to 6 bases, leaving 7 bases not matched to a gene. The CDR3 has 15 residues. The CDR3 is CASSNPSGSINEQFF. In nucleotides, the CDR3 is TGTGCCAGCAGTAACCCTAGCGGGAGTATCAATGAGCAGTTCTTC.

Points on this clone: Germline is not matched at one junction end, which may reflect a read error. The same CDR3 also results from other DNA sequences found in this sample. The chain employs TRBV11-2 and TRBJ2-1; 9 bases align to TRBD2. This CDR3 spans 14 amino acids. CDR1 is SGHAT and CDR2 is FQNNGV in the germline V gene. For the CDR3, the DNA is TGTGCCCGCAGCGTGCGGGGGGCGGGGGGGCAGCAGTTCTTC. Protein sequence: CARSVRGAGGQQFF.